A selection of T cell receptor beta chains follows, all from one sample in a study of shared clonotypes between healthy human individuals. The data were produced by immunoSEQ multiplex PCR, yet TCRdb's version contains in-frame clones alone and is incomplete. The top ten clones hold approximately 12% of a sample with about 480,000 clones, about three quarters of them seen once. The sequenced sample was PBMCs. The receptors originated from a woman between 35 and 50 years old in good health. Some clones in this sample may be carry-over from other donors' samples. Both conserved end residues are part of each CDR3. A D gene is named only where the DNA matches it firmly. Not every row has a clone size; where given, it reads once, few, many or a size class.

v_gene: TRBV9
abundance: -
len: 15
d_gene: TRBD1
j_gene: TRBJ1-4
CDR3nt: TGTGCCAGCAGCGCCGCGGGACAGAGATTGGAAAAACTGTTTTTT
CDR3aa: CASSAAGQRLEKLFF

v_gene: TRBV19
abundance: -
len: 15
d_gene: -
j_gene: TRBJ1-6
CDR3nt: TGTGCCAGTAGTATATGGCTCCTTAGGAATTCACCCCTCCACTTT
CDR3aa: CASSIWLLRNSPLHF

v_gene: TRBV7-9
abundance: -
len: 13
d_gene: -
j_gene: TRBJ1-2
CDR3nt: TGTGCCAGCAGCTTAGCGCAGACAGAGGGCTACACCTTC
CDR3aa: CASSLAQTEGYTF

v_gene: TRBV2
abundance: few
len: 13
d_gene: -
j_gene: TRBJ1-1
CDR3nt: TGTGCCAGCAGCAGGGACCCCAACACTGAAGCTTTCTTT
CDR3aa: CASSRDPNTEAFF

v_gene: TRBV27
abundance: -
len: 16
d_gene: -
j_gene: TRBJ2-1
CDR3nt: TGTGCCAGCAGTTTCTGGACAGAAAGCTCCTACAATGAGCAGTTCTTC
CDR3aa: CASSFWTESSYNEQFF

v_gene: TRBV18
abundance: -
len: 15
d_gene: -
j_gene: TRBJ2-1
CDR3nt: TGTGCCAGCTCACCACGCCGGGACTCTCTCAATGAGCAGTTCTTC
CDR3aa: CASSPRRDSLNEQFF

v_gene: TRBV5-4
abundance: -
len: 14
d_gene: -
j_gene: TRBJ1-1
CDR3nt: TGTGCCAGCAGCTTGAGTGACAGTCTCACTGAAGCTTTCTTT
CDR3aa: CASSLSDSLTEAFF

v_gene: TRBV7-9
abundance: few
len: 15
d_gene: -
j_gene: TRBJ1-6
CDR3nt: TGTGCCAGCAGCTTGGGACCTAGGACAAATTCACCCCTCCACTTT
CDR3aa: CASSLGPRTNSPLHF

v_gene: TRBV30
abundance: -
len: 12
d_gene: TRBD1
j_gene: TRBJ2-7
CDR3nt: TGTGCCTGGGCCGGACAGGGGTACGAGCAGTACTTC
CDR3aa: CAWAGQGYEQYF

v_gene: TRBV11-2
abundance: -
len: 18
d_gene: TRBD1
j_gene: TRBJ2-2
CDR3nt: TGTGCCAGCAGCTTAGATCGCTGGGACAGGACGAACACCGGGGAGCTGTTTTTT
CDR3aa: CASSLDRWDRTNTGELFF

v_gene: TRBV5-4
abundance: -
len: 15
d_gene: -
j_gene: TRBJ2-7
CDR3nt: TGTGCCAGCAGTCAAGTGGATGGCAGGGGTTCCGAGCAGTACTTC
CDR3aa: CASSQVDGRGSEQYF

v_gene: TRBV7-6
abundance: -
len: 17
d_gene: TRBD2
j_gene: TRBJ2-7
CDR3nt: TGTGCCAGCAGCCCAGAGGGGCTAGCGGGAGGGCCTGGGGAGCAGTACTTC
CDR3aa: CASSPEGLAGGPGEQYF

v_gene: TRBV30
abundance: -
len: 11
d_gene: -
j_gene: TRBJ1-1
CDR3nt: TGTGCCTGGCAGGTGAACACTGAAGCTTTCTTT
CDR3aa: CAWQVNTEAFF

v_gene: TRBV6-6
abundance: -
len: 13
d_gene: -
j_gene: TRBJ1-2
CDR3nt: TGTGCCAGCAGACCACGGACACTCTATGGCTACACCTTC
CDR3aa: CASRPRTLYGYTF

v_gene: TRBV28
abundance: -
len: 14
d_gene: -
j_gene: TRBJ1-1
CDR3nt: TGTGCCAGCTTGGGTACATACCTTAACACTGAAGCTTTCTTT
CDR3aa: CASLGTYLNTEAFF

v_gene: TRBV6-1
abundance: -
len: 12
d_gene: -
j_gene: TRBJ2-7
CDR3nt: TGTGCCAGCAGTGAACACGGCTACGAGCAGTACTTC
CDR3aa: CASSEHGYEQYF